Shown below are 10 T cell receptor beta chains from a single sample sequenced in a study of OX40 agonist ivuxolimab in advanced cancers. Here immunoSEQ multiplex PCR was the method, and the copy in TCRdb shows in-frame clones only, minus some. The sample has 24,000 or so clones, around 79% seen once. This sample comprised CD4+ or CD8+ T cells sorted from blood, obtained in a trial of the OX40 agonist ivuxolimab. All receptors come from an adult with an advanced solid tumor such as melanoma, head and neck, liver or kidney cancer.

In DNA form, the CDR3 reads TGTGCCAGCTCACTAATCGGAGTCTCTGGGGCCAACGTCCTGACTTTC. It specifies CASSLIGVSGANVLTF. The chain employs TRBV18 and TRBJ2-6; D is unresolved. This CDR3 spans 16 amino acids. The V gene's germline CDR1 is KGHSH and CDR2 LQKENI. V lost 4 bases and J 0 bases, leaving 10 bases between the germline ends.

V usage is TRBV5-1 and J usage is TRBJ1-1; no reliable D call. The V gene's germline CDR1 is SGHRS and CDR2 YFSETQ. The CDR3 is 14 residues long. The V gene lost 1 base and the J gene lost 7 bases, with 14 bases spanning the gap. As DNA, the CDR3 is TGCGCCAGCAGCTTGTATCCGGGCTCGAGTGAAGCTTTCTTT. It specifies CASSLYPGSSEAFF. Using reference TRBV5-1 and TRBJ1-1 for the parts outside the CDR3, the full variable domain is KAGVTQTPRYLIKTRGQQVTLSCSPISGHRSVSWYQQTPGQGLQFLFEYFSETQRNKGNFPGRFSGRQFSNSRSEMNVSTLELGDSALYLCASSLYPGSSEAFFGQGTRLTVV.

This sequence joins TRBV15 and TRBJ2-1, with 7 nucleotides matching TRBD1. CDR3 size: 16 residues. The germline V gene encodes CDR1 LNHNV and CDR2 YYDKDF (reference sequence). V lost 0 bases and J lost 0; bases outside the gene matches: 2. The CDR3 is CATSREWDSSYNEQFF. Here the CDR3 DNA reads TGTGCCACCAGCAGAGAGTGGGACAGCTCCTACAATGAGCAGTTCTTC.

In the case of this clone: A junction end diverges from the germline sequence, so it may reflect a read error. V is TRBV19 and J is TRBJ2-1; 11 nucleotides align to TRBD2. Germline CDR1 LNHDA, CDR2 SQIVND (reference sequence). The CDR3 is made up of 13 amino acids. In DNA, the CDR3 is TGTGCCAGTAGTGAGACTAGCGGGGTCGCGGGGATCTTC. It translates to CASSETSGVAGIF.

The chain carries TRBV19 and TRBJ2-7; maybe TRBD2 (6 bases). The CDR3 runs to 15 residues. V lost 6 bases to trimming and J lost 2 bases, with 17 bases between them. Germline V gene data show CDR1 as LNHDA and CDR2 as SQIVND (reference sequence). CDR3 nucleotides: TGTGCCAGTAGCAAATTCGGGGGAGGAACCTACGAGCAGTACTTC. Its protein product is CASSKFGGGTYEQYF.

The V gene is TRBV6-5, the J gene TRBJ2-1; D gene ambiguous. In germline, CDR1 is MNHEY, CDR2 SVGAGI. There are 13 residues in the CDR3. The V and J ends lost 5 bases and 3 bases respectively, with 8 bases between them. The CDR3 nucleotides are TGTGCCAGCAGTCGGACGGTCTACAATGAGCAGTTCTTC. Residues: CASSRTVYNEQFF.

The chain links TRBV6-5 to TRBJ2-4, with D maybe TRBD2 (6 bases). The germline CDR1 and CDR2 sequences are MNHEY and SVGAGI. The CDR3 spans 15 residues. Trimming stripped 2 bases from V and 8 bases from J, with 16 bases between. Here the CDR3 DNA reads TGTGCCAGCAGTTACGAGGACACTGCGGGGCACATTCAGTACTTC. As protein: CASSYEDTAGHIQYF.

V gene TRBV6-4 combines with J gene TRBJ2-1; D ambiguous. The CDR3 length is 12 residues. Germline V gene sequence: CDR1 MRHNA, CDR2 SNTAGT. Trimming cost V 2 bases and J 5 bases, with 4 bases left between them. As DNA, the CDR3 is TGTGCCAGCAGTGACCGAAACAATGAGCAGTTCTTC. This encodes CASSDRNNEQFF.

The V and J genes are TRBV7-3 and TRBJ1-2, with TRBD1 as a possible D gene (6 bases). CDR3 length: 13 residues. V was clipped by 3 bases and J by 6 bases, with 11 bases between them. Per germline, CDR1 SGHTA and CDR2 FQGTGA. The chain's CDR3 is CASSFRGSDGYTF. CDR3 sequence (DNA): TGTGCCAGCAGCTTCAGGGGATCGGATGGCTACACCTTC.

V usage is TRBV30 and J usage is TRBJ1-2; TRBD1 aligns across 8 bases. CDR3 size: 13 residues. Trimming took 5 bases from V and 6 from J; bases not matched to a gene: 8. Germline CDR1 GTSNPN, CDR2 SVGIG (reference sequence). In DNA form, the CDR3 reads TGTGCCTGGTCTACGGGGGACAGGAATGGCTACACCTTC. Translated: CAWSTGDRNGYTF.